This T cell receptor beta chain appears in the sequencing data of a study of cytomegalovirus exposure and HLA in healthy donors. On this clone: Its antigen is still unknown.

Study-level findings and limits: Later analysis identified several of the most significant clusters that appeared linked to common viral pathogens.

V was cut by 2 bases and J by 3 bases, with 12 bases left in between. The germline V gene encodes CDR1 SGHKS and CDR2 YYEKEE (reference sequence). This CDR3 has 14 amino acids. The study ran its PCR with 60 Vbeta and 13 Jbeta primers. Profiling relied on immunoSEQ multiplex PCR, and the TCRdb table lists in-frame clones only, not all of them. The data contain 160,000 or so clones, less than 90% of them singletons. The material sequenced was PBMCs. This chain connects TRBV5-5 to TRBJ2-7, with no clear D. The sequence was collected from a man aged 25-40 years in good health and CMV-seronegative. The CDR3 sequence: CASSFSWSGYEQYF. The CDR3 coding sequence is TGTGCCAGCAGCTTTTCCTGGTCAGGCTACGAGCAGTACTTC.